This T cell receptor (beta chain) came from a study of OX40 agonist ivuxolimab in advanced cancers. Method: immunoSEQ multiplex PCR; TCRdb's copy keeps in-frame clones and lacks some. The sample includes more than 55,000 clones, 80% to 90% of them seen just once. The clonotype comes from an adult with an advanced solid tumor such as melanoma, head and neck, liver or kidney cancer. The sequencing here drew on CD4+ or CD8+ T cells sorted from blood, taken in a trial of the OX40 agonist ivuxolimab.

CDR3 residues: CASSLNWNQPQHF. DNA of the CDR3: TGTGCCAGCAGCTTAAACTGGAATCAGCCCCAGCATTTT. V usage is TRBV7-9 and J usage is TRBJ1-5; D remains unclear. Per germline, CDR1 SEHNR and CDR2 FQNEAQ (reference sequence). Trimming took off 2 bases at V and 4 bases at J, with 6 bases between the two ends. This CDR3 is 13 amino acids long.